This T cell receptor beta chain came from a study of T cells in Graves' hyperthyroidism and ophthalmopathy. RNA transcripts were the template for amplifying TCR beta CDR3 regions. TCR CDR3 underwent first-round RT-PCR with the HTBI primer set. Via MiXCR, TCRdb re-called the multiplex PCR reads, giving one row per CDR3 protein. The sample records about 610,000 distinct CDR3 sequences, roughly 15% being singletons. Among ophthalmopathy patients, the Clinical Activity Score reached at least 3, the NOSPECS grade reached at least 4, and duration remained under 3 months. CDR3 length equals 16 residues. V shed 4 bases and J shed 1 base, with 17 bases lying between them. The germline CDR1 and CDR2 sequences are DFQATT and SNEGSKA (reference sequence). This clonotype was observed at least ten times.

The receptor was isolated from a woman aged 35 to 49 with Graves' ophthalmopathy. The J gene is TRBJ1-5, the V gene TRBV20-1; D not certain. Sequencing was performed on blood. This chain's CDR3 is CSATPVTGMSNQPQHF. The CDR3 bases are TGCAGTGCTACCCCTGTGACGGGGATGAGCAATCAGCCCCAGCATTTT.